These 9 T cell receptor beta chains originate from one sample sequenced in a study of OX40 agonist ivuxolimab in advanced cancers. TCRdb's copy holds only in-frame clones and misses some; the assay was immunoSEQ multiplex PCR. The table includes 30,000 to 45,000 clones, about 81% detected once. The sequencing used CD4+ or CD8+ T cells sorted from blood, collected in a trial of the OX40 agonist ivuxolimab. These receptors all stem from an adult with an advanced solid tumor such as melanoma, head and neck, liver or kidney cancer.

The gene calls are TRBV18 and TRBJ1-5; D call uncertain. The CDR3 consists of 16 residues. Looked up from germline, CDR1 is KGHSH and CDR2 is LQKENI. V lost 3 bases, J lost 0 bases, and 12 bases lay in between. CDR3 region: CASSPVLSDSNQPQHF. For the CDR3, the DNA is TGTGCCAGCTCACCGGTTCTTTCTGATAGCAATCAGCCCCAGCATTTT.

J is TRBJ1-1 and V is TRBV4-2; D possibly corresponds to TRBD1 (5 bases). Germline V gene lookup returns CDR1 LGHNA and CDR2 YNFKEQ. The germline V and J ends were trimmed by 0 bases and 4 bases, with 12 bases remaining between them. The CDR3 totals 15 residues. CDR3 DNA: TGTGCCAGCAGCCAAGATCTTCAGGGCCCCACTGAAGCTTTCTTT. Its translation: CASSQDLQGPTEAFF.

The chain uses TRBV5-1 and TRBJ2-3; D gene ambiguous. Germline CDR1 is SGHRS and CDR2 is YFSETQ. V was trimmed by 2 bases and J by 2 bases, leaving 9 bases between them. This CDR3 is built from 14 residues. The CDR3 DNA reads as TGCGCCAGCAGCTTTGATTCCCCCACAGATACGCAGTATTTT. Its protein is CASSFDSPTDTQYF. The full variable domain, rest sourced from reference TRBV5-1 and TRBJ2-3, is KAGVTQTPRYLIKTRGQQVTLSCSPISGHRSVSWYQQTPGQGLQFLFEYFSETQRNKGNFPGRFSGRQFSNSRSEMNVSTLELGDSALYLCASSFDSPTDTQYFGPGTRLTVL.

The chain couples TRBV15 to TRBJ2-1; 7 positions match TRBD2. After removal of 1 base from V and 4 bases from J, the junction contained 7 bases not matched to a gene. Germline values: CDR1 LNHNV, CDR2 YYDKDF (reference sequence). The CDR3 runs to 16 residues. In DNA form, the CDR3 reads TGTGCCACCAGCAGAGCAGGACTAGGACTATACAATGAGCAGTTCTTC. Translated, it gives CATSRAGLGLYNEQFF.

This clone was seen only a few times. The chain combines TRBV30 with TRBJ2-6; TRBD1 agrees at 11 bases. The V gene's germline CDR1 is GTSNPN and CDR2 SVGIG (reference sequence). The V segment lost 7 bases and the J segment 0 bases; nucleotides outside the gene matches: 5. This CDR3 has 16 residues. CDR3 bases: TGTGCCTATTGGACAGGGGGCTTCTCTGGGGCCAACGTCCTGACTTTC. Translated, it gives CAYWTGGFSGANVLTF.

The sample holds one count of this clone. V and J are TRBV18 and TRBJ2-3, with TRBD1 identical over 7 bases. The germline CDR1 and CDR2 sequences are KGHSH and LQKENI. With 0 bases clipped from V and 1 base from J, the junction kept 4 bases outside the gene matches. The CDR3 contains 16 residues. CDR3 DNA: TGTGCCAGCTCACCACCGAGAGGGGGCGGCACAGATACGCAGTATTTT. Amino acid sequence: CASSPPRGGGTDTQYF. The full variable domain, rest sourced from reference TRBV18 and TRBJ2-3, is NAGVMQNPRHLVRRRGQEARLRCSPMKGHSHVYWYRQLPEEGLKFMVYLQKENIIDESGMPKERFSAEFPKEGPSILRIQQVVRGDSAAYFCASSPPRGGGTDTQYFGPGTRLTVL.

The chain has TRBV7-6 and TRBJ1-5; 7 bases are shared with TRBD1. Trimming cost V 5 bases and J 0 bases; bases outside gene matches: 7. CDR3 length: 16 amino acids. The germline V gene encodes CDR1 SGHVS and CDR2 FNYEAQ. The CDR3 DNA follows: TGTGCCAGCAGCCCCGGGACAGACCTTAGCAATCAGCCCCAGCATTTT. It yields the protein CASSPGTDLSNQPQHF.

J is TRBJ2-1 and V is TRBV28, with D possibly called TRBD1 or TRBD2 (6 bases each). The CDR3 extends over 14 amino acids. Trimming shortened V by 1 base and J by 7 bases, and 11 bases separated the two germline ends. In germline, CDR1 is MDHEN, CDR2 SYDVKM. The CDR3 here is CASSLSGARNEQFF. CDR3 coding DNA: TGTGCCAGCAGTTTATCGGGGGCGAGGAATGAGCAGTTCTTC.

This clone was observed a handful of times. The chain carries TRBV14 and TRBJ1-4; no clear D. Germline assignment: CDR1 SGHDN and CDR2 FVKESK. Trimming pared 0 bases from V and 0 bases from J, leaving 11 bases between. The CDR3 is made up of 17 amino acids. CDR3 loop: CASSQELGTTTNEKLFF. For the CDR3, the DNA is TGTGCCAGCAGCCAAGAATTGGGTACGACAACTAATGAAAAACTGTTTTTT.